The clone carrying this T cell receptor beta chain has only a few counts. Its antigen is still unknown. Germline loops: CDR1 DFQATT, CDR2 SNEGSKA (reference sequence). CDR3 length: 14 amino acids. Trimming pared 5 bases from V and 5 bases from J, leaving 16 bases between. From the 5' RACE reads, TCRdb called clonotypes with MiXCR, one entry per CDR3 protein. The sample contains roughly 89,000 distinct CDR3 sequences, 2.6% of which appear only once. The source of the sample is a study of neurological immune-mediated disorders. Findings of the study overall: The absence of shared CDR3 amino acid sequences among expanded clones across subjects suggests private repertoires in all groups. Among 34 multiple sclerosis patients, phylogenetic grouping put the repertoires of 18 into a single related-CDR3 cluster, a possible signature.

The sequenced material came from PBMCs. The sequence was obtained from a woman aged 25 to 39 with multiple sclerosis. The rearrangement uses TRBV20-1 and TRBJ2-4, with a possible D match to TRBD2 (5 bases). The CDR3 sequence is CSAQEGTDENIQYF. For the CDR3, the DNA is TGCAGTGCTCAAGAGGGCACAGACGAAAACATTCAGTACTTC.